This TCR beta chain was obtained from a study of blood T cell repertoires in COVID-19. As for the study in general: Sites in the United States, Italy and Spain provided acute and convalescent COVID-19 samples. Sample material is recorded as cDNA or gDNA derived from T cells, B-cell-depleted T cells, or PBMCs.

The method was immunoSEQ multiplex PCR; TCRdb's version includes in-frame clones alone and lacks a portion of them. The sample lists roughly 160,000 clones, more than 85% occurring once. Germline V CDR1 and CDR2: KGHSH, LQKENI. V lost 4 bases, J lost 4 bases, and 4 bases stayed unmatched. This CDR3 spans 15 amino acids. Enrolled through a virtual design, the participants were between 18 and 89 years of age and came from about two dozen US areas. Cohort assignment relied on participant-reported clinical history. The receptor was derived from a woman in her 50s who had recovered from COVID-19. The specimen was PBMCs or T cells enriched from blood (not recorded which). The chain combines TRBV18 with TRBJ2-3; 11 nucleotides agree with TRBD1. CDR3 loop: CASSQPGQGADTQYF. CDR3 DNA: TGTGCCAGCTCACAGCCGGGACAGGGGGCAGATACGCAGTATTTT.